The present T cell receptor beta chain was sequenced within a study of T cells in Graves' hyperthyroidism and ophthalmopathy. Across the whole study: Any treatment followed the collection of peripheral blood at initial diagnosis.

Amplification targeted TCR beta CDR3 regions from RNA transcripts. The HTBI primer set drove a first-round RT-PCR of the TCR CDR3. TCRdb redid the calling of the multiplex PCR reads with MiXCR, one entry per CDR3 protein. The sample includes 200,000 to 250,000 distinct CDR3 sequences, 17% seen only once; the top ten take 50%. From germline, CDR1 is SGHAT and CDR2 FQDESV (reference sequence). Trimming removed 4 bases at V and 6 bases at J, with 12 bases between. The CDR3 sequence is 14 residues long. This clonotype appeared many times. Its matching antigen is unknown. General study results and limits: In validation, the model predicted ophthalmopathy. These predictions came a median roughly 7.1 months before onset. Separation of ophthalmopathy from stable hyperthyroidism was achieved by a 13 V-J model.

The V call is TRBV11-1, the J call TRBJ2-2; tentatively, D is TRBD1 (6 bases). The receptor comes from a man aged 45-65 years with Graves' hyperthyroidism. The sample was blood. The CDR3 nucleotides read TGTGCCAGCAGCTCAACTTCAGGGGCCGGGGAGCTGTTTTTT. Its protein is CASSSTSGAGELFF.